This T cell receptor beta chain was captured by sequencing in a study of blood T cells in healthy people across ages. Each sample gave at least 6.5 million isolated PBMCs. Germline V gene data show CDR1 as SGHNT and CDR2 as YYREEE (reference sequence). The CDR3 consists of 17 residues. A sample-barcoded 5' primer and a J-beta primer mix were used in a second PCR of about 7 to 11 cycles. Unique molecular identifiers of 12 random nucleotides labeled each cDNA. Via MiXCR, TCRdb re-called the 5' RACE reads, giving one row per CDR3 protein. The sample comprises more than 750,000 distinct CDR3 sequences, just under 30% of which are singletons, and about 10% rests with the top ten. This sample was shared with a second study, whose subject was T cells of mothers and their children. That report notes: Thymic selection shapes TCR recombination output similarly in related and unrelated pairs.

The sequenced material came from blood. This chain links TRBV5-4 with TRBJ2-5; 11 nucleotides align to TRBD2. The end of the DNA fits TRBJ2-7 better, so the J call may be wrong. The clonotype comes from a middle-aged woman in good health. The chain's CDR3 is CASSSGTSGGSSYEQYF. Here the CDR3 DNA reads TGTGCCAGCAGCTCCGGGACTAGCGGAGGTAGCTCCTACGAGCAGTACTTC.